What follows is one T cell receptor beta chain and its context. The data were obtained in a study of cytotoxic CD8 clonotypes in ibrutinib-treated CLL. Measured with immunoSEQ multiplex PCR; TCRdb has only the in-frame clones, and not every one. The top ten hold more than 6% of the sample, which has approximately 330,000 clones, around four fifths seen once. V shed 4 bases, J shed 4 bases, and the junction held 4 bases outside the gene matches. Germline values: CDR1 SGHRS, CDR2 YFSETQ. This CDR3 spans 14 amino acids. This clonotype originated in a human donor with chronic lymphocytic leukemia. The chain employs TRBV5-1 and TRBJ1-2; TRBD1 matches at 10 bases. The source was PBMCs, collected before ibrutinib treatment. Here the CDR3 DNA reads TGCGCCAGCAGCAAGGACAGGGGGATCTATGGCTACACCTTC. Amino acid sequence: CASSKDRGIYGYTF.